This paragraph covers one T cell receptor (beta chain) sequence. These data originate in a study of OX40 agonist ivuxolimab in advanced cancers. Per the germline V gene, CDR1 is SGHDN and CDR2 is FVKESK. The CDR3 runs 15 residues. V lost 4 bases and J 8 bases, leaving 17 bases between the germline ends. The table came from immunoSEQ multiplex PCR; TCRdb's copy has only in-frame clones and leaves some out. The sample has more than 35,000 clones, about three quarters seen once. Sample: CD4+ or CD8+ T cells sorted from blood, taken in a trial of the OX40 agonist ivuxolimab. This receptor was obtained from an adult with an advanced solid tumor such as melanoma, head and neck, liver or kidney cancer. The gene calls are TRBV14 and TRBJ1-4; no definite D call. The CDR3 spells CASSLGGLLSEKLFF. As DNA, the CDR3 is TGTGCCAGCAGCCTAGGAGGGCTATTATCGGAAAAACTGTTTTTT. Using reference TRBV14 and TRBJ1-4 for the parts outside the CDR3, the full variable domain is EAGVTQFPSHSVIEKGQTVTLRCDPISGHDNLYWYRRVMGKEIKFLLHFVKESKQDESGMPNNRFLAERTGGTYSTLKVQPAELEDSGVYFCASSLGGLLSEKLFFGSGTQLSVL.